Following are 2 T cell receptor beta chains from one sample sequenced in a study of T-cell memory formation after mild COVID-19. Using its own MiXCR run on the 5' RACE reads, TCRdb lists one record per CDR3 protein. This table has 550,000 to 700,000 distinct CDR3 sequences, roughly a sixth appearing once. Sample: PBMCs or a T cell subset sorted from them (not recorded which). These receptor sequences come from an adult woman who had mild COVID-19 (a few samples of this study predate the infection). Cell type and time point are not known.

This clonotype has a handful of counts. V and J are TRBV5-1 and TRBJ1-1, with a possible D match to TRBD1 (5 bases). V lost 0 bases, J lost 2 bases, and 8 bases lay in between. Germline V CDR1 and CDR2: SGHRS, YFSETQ. The CDR3 has 14 amino acids. CDR3 bases: TGCGCCAGCAGCTTGGGACAGCACAACACTGAAGCTTTCTTT. This translates into CASSLGQHNTEAFF.

The rearrangement uses TRBV20-1 and TRBJ2-4; TRBD2 matches at 9 bases. Germline trimming cut 0 bases from V and 6 bases from J; bases unmatched to any gene: 6. The germline gives CDR1 DFQATT, CDR2 SNEGSKA (reference sequence). CDR3 length: 15 residues. CDR3 residues: CSARDWDSGRNIQYF. The CDR3 nucleotides read TGCAGTGCTAGAGATTGGGATAGCGGGAGAAACATTCAGTACTTC.